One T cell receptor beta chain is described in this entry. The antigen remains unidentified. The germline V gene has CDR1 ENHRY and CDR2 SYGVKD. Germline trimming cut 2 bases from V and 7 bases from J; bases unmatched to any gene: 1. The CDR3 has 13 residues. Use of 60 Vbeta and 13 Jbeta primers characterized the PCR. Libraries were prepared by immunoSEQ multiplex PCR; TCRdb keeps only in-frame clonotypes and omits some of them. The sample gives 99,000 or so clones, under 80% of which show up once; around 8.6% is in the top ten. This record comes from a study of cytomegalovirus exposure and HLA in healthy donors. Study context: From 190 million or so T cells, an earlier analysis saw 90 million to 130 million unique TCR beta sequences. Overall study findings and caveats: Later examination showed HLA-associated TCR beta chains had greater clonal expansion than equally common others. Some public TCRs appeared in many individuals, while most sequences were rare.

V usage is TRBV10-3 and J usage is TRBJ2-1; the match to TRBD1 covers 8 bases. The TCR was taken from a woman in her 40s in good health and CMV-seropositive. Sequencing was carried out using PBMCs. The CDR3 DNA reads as TGTGCCATCAGTGAGAGGACAGGGAATGAGCAGTTCTTC. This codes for CAISERTGNEQFF.